Described below is a single T cell receptor beta chain sequence and its context. Treatment specified: preoperative locoregional IRX-2 cytokine immunotherapy. This phase Ib study tested locoregional IRX-2 cytokine immunotherapy given before surgery. The record originates from a study of preoperative IRX-2 immunotherapy in early breast cancer. The table came from immunoSEQ multiplex PCR; TCRdb's copy has only in-frame clones and leaves some out. Of almost 35,000 clones in the sample, roughly 96% were seen once. The CDR3 consists of 15 residues. J lost 7 bases, V lost 6 bases, and 8 bases had no gene match. From germline, CDR1 is MGHRA and CDR2 YSYEKL.

This sequence originates from a human donor with breast cancer. This specimen was collected from a patient treated with IRX-2 immunotherapy. The rearrangement links TRBV4-1 to TRBJ1-6; 8 bases match TRBD1. The CDR3 DNA reads as TGCGCCAGCAGTCCCGGACAGGGACCGAATTCACCCCTCCACTTT. Translating gives CASSPGQGPNSPLHF.